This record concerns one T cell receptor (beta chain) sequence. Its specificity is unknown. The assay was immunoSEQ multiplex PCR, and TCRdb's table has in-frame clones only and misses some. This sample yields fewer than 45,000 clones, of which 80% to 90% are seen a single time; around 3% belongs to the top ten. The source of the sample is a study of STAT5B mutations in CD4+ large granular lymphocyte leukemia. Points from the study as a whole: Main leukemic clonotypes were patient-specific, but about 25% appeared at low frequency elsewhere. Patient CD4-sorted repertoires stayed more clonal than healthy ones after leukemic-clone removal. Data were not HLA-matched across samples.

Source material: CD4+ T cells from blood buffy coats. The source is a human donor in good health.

The CDR3 nucleotides read TGTGCCAGCGGCTCGGGACACCATGGCTACACCTTC. Its protein is CASGSGHHGYTF. The V and J genes are TRBV28 and TRBJ1-2; D possibly corresponds to TRBD1 (6 bases). CDR3 length: 12 residues. V was trimmed by 8 bases and J by 6 bases, leaving 13 bases between them. Germline V gene lookup returns CDR1 MDHEN and CDR2 SYDVKM.